This T cell receptor (beta chain) is drawn from a study of blood T cell repertoires in COVID-19. The data were produced by immunoSEQ multiplex PCR, yet TCRdb's version contains in-frame clones alone and is incomplete. This table holds some 250,000 clones, around 90% found once. This CDR3 spans 15 amino acids. V lost 4 bases and J lost 9; bases outside the gene matches: 3. Germline CDR1 and CDR2: KGHDR and SFDVKD. Sequenced: peripheral blood. The chain links TRBV24-1 to TRBJ2-1, with 15 bases identical to TRBD2. The clonotype originates from a woman in her thirties with acute or convalescent COVID-19. The CDR3 sequence is CATSEAGLAGGEQFF. The CDR3 DNA sequence: TGTGCCACCAGTGAAGCGGGACTAGCGGGAGGTGAGCAGTTCTTC.